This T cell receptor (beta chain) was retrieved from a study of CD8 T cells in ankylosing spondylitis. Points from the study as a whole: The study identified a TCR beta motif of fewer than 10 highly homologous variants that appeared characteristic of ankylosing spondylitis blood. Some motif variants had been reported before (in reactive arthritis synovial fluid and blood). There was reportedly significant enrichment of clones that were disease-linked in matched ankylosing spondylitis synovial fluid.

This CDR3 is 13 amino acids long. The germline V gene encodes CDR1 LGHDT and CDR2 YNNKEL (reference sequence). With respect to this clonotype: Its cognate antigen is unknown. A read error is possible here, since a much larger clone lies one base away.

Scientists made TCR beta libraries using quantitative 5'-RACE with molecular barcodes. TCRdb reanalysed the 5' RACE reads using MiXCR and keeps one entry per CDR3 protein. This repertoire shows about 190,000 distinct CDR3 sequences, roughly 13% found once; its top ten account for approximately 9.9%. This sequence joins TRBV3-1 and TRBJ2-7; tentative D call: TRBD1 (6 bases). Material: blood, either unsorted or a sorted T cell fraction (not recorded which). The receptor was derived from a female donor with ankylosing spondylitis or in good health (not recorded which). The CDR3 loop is CANSQEYRAEQYF. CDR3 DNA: TGTGCCAACAGCCAAGAATACAGGGCCGAGCAGTACTTC.